This TCR beta chain is drawn from a study of T-cell memory formation after mild COVID-19. About the research overall: For the most part, TCR clusters were specific to one donor.

The germline CDR1 and CDR2 sequences are DFQATT and SNEGSKA (reference sequence). This CDR3 contains 15 residues. The junction had 8 bases not matched to a gene; V was cut back by 3 bases and J by 4 bases. Study-wide findings and caveats: Mostly located in CM and EM were contracting CD4+ clones, with contracting CD8+ clones located in EMRA.

TCRdb reanalysed the 5' RACE reads using MiXCR and keeps one entry per CDR3 protein. The sample includes about 430,000 distinct CDR3 sequences, 20% to 25% of them seen just once. Turning to this clonotype: Its matching antigen is unknown.

The chain uses TRBV20-1 and TRBJ2-5; 10 bases map to TRBD1. The sequence came from an adult woman who had mild COVID-19 (a few samples of this study predate the infection). Cell type and time point are not known. Material: PBMCs or a T cell subset sorted from them (not recorded which). This CDR3 is CSASGTGEMRETQYF. The CDR3 DNA reads as TGCAGTGCTAGTGGGACAGGGGAAATGAGAGAGACCCAGTACTTC.